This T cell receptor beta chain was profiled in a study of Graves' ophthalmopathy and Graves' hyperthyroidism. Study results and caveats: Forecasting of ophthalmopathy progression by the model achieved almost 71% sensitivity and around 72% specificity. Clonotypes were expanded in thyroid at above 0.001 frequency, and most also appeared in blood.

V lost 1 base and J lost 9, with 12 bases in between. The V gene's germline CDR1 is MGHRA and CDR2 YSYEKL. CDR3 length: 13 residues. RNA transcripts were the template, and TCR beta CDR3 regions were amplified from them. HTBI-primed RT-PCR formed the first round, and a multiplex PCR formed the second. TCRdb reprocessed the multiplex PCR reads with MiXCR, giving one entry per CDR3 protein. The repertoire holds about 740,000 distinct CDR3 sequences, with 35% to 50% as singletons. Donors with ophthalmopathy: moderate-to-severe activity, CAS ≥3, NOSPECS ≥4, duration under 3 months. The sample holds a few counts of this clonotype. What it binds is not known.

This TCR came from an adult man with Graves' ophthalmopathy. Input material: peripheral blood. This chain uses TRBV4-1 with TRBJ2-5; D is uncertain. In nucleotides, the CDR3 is TGCGCCAGCAGCCAAGGCATCCTAGGGTCCCAGTACTTC. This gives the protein CASSQGILGSQYF.